The 10 T cell receptor beta chains below were found in one sample sequenced in a study of siplizumab effects on memory and regulatory T cells. Their target antigens are unknown. The mixed lymphocyte reaction cells were cocultured at 37°C for approximately 6 days. Here immunoSEQ multiplex PCR was the method, and the copy in TCRdb shows in-frame clones only, minus some. The data hold around 13,000 clones, with approximately 39% observed a single time. The sample was CFSE-low (dividing) CD8+ T cells sorted from an allogeneic mixed lymphocyte reaction. These receptors were obtained from a human donor in good health; the cells came from an allogeneic mixed lymphocyte reaction.

By sample fraction, this clone is medium-sized (0.01 to 0.1%). The genes are TRBV10-1 and TRBJ2-7, with D perhaps matching TRBD1 (5 bases). V was cut by 0 bases and J by 5 bases, with 11 bases left in between. Germline assignment: CDR1 WNHNN and CDR2 SYGVQD (reference sequence). This CDR3 region has 14 residues. In DNA, the CDR3 is TGCGCCAGCAGTGAGTCGATCGACAGCCACGAGCAGTACTTC. Its translation: CASSESIDSHEQYF.

This chain joins TRBV11-3 and TRBJ2-2; 14 bases are a match to TRBD2. Germline-derived CDR1 and CDR2 are SGHNT and YENEEA. V was pared by 3 bases and J by 0 bases, with 3 bases of the junction left unmatched. The CDR3 loop spans 18 amino acids. The CDR3 region is CASSLGLAGATNTGELFF. The CDR3 nucleotides read TGTGCCAGCAGCTTGGGACTAGCGGGGGCCACGAACACCGGGGAGCTGTTTTTT.

This clone ranks as medium-sized. The chain uses TRBV4-3 and TRBJ1-2; 11 bases line up with TRBD1. V dropped 0 bases and J dropped 7; count of bases not matched to a gene: 7. CDR1 is LGHNA, CDR2 YSLEER, per germline. The CDR3 runs 16 residues. The CDR3 bases are TGCGCCAGCAGCCAAGAAAGGACAGGGGGCGAGTTTGGCTACACCTTC. Amino acids: CASSQERTGGEFGYTF.

The V and J genes are TRBV19 and TRBJ1-5, with D unresolved. CDR3 length: 15 residues. Per germline, CDR1 LNHDA and CDR2 SQIVND (reference sequence). The V and J ends lost 3 bases and 2 bases respectively, with 11 bases between them. CDR3 in DNA: TGTGCCAGTAGTATGATCCTGACTGGCAATCAGCCCCAGCATTTT. Translated: CASSMILTGNQPQHF.

This clone was detected only a few times. The V gene is TRBV13, the J gene TRBJ2-5; 13 bases are shared with TRBD2. The CDR3 runs 17 residues. V shed 0 bases, J shed 2 bases, and the junction held 3 bases outside the gene matches. CDR1 is PRHDT, CDR2 FYEKMQ, per germline (reference sequence). The CDR3 loop reads CASSLGRLAGGQETQYF. The CDR3 bases are TGTGCCAGCAGCTTAGGTAGACTAGCGGGAGGTCAAGAGACCCAGTACTTC. Together with reference TRBV13 and TRBJ2-5, the CDR3 gives the full variable domain: AAGVIQSPRHLIKEKRETATLKCYPIPRHDTVYWYQQGPGQDPQFLISFYEKMQSDKGSIPDRFSAQQFSDYHSELNMSSLELGDSALYFCASSLGRLAGGQETQYFGPGTRLLVL.

This clone was counted once. The rearrangement links TRBV7-3 to TRBJ2-7; 14 bases match TRBD2. CDR3 size: 16 residues. Germline loops: CDR1 SGHTA, CDR2 FQGTGA. With V trimmed by 5 bases and J by 1 base, 4 bases remained unmatched. The CDR3 loop is CASSPGLAGGSYEQYF. CDR3 bases: TGTGCCAGCAGCCCCGGACTAGCGGGAGGATCCTACGAGCAGTACTTC.

Comment on this clone: The sample contains more than one DNA sequence encoding this CDR3. The CDR3 protein is CASSTDRGRGGELFF. DNA for the CDR3: TGCGCCAGCAGCACAGATAGGGGGCGAGGCGGGGAGCTGTTTTTT. This chain connects TRBV5-1 to TRBJ2-2; 7 bases fit TRBD1. Germline CDR1 and CDR2: SGHRS and YFSETQ. V was clipped by 4 bases and J by 7 bases; unmatched bases: 10. This CDR3 region has 15 residues. Based on the CDR3 plus reference TRBV5-1 and TRBJ2-2, the full variable domain is KAGVTQTPRYLIKTRGQQVTLSCSPISGHRSVSWYQQTPGQGLQFLFEYFSETQRNKGNFPGRFSGRQFSNSRSEMNVSTLELGDSALYLCASSTDRGRGGELFFGEGSRLTVL.

This clone was detected a few times. The chain recombines TRBV6-5 with TRBJ2-7; possibly TRBD1 for D (6 bases). Germline V gene sequence: CDR1 MNHEY, CDR2 SVGAGI. The length of the CDR3 is 12 residues. V gave up 8 bases and J gave up 6 bases, with 14 bases separating them. The CDR3 here is CASGAGTSEQYF. As DNA, the CDR3 is TGTGCCAGCGGTGCCGGGACAAGCGAGCAGTACTTC.

The chain uses TRBV9 and TRBJ1-1; 7 bases map to TRBD1. Germline lookup yields CDR1 SGDLS and CDR2 YYNGEE. This CDR3 region has 14 residues. With 1 base clipped from V and 3 bases from J, the junction kept 3 bases outside the gene matches. CDR3 sequence: CASSVTGADTEAFF. The CDR3 region has the DNA TGTGCCAGCAGCGTAACAGGGGCGGACACTGAAGCTTTCTTT.

Sample share makes this clone medium-sized (0.01 to 0.1%). Other DNA sequences in this sample translate to the same CDR3. The chain employs TRBV9 and TRBJ2-1; D is uncertain. CDR1 and CDR2 from the germline V gene are SGDLS and YYNGEE. The CDR3 contains 13 residues. The germline V and J ends were trimmed by 3 bases and 10 bases, with 14 bases remaining between them. CDR3 residues: CASSEPREEEQFF. CDR3 coding DNA: TGTGCCAGCAGCGAGCCCCGCGAGGAGGAGCAGTTCTTC.